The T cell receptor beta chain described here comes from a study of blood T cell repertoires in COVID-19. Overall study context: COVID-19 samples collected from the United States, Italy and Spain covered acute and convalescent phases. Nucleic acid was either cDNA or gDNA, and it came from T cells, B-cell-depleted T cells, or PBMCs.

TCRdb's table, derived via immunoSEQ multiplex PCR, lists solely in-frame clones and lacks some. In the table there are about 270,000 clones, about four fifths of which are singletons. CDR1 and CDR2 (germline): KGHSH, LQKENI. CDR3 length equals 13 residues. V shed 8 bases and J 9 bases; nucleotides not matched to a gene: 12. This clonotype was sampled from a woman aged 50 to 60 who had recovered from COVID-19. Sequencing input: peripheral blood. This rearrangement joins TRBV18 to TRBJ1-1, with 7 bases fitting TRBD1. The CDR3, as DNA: TGTGCCAGCCTCCCAGGGGGGCGCCCCAAAGCTTTCTTT. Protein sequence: CASLPGGRPKAFF.